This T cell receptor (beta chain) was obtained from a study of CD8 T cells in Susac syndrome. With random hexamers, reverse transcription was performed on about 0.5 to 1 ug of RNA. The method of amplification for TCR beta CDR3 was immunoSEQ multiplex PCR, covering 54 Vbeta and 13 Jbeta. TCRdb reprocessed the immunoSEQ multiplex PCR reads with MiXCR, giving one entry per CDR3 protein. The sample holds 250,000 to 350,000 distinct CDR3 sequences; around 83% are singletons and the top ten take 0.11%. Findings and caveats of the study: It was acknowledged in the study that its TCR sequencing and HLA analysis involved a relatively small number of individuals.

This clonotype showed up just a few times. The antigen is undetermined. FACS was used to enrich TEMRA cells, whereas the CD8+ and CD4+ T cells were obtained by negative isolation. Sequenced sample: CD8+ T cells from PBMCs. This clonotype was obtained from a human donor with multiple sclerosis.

The CDR3 here is CASSFRHSSYEQYF. The CDR3 DNA is TGTGCCAGCAGCTTCCGGCACAGCTCTTACGAGCAGTACTTC. The chain carries TRBV5-5 and TRBJ2-7; D unresolved. This CDR3 has 14 residues. Looked up from germline, CDR1 is SGHKS and CDR2 is YYEKEE (reference sequence). V was trimmed by 2 bases and J by 4 bases, leaving 13 bases between them.